These 25 T cell receptor beta chains were sequenced from one sample in a study of T cell responses to AZD1222 COVID-19 vaccine. TCRdb's table, derived via immunoSEQ multiplex PCR, lists solely in-frame clones and lacks some. In the table there are 160,000 or so clones, roughly nine tenths of which are singletons. The sample in question was peripheral blood, obtained 28 days after the second AZD1222 dose. These receptors came from an adult who received the AZD1222 COVID-19 vaccine.

The V and J genes are TRBV4-2 and TRBJ1-2, with 7 bases aligning to TRBD1. CDR3 size: 17 residues. Germline V gene data show CDR1 as LGHNA and CDR2 as YNFKEQ. V lost 2 bases and J lost 0; bases outside the gene matches: 9. CDR3 in DNA: TGTGCCAGCAGCCAACGACAGGGCTCCGACTCTAACTATGGCTACACCTTC. The encoded protein is CASSQRQGSDSNYGYTF.

This clone was counted a few times. This chain joins TRBV9 and TRBJ2-2; maybe TRBD2 (5 bases). The CDR3 is 15 residues long. Trimming pared 0 bases from V and 1 base from J, leaving 7 bases between. Germline CDR1 is SGDLS and CDR2 is YYNGEE. The CDR3 loop is CASSVDGLNTGELFF. Written as DNA, the CDR3 is TGTGCCAGCAGCGTAGACGGACTGAACACCGGGGAGCTGTTTTTT.

This chain uses TRBV6-5 with TRBJ1-1; D possibly corresponds to TRBD1 (6 bases). This CDR3 contains 13 residues. The V gene lost 6 bases and the J gene lost 0 bases, with 8 bases spanning the gap. Per the germline V gene, CDR1 is MNHEY and CDR2 is SVGAGI. CDR3 region: CASRQGMNTEAFF. The CDR3 DNA reads as TGTGCCAGCAGACAGGGAATGAACACTGAAGCTTTCTTT.

The genes are TRBV21-1 and TRBJ1-3. TRBV21-1 is termed a pseudogene. The CDR3 covers 16 residues. The chain's CDR3 is CASSKGVLCSGNTIYF. Here the CDR3 DNA reads TGTGCCAGCAGCAAAGGCGTTCTGTGCTCTGGAAACACCATATATTTT.

The V call is TRBV5-1, the J call TRBJ2-1; TRBD2 is a possible D gene (6 bases). Germline V lookup: CDR1 SGHRS, CDR2 YFSETQ. The CDR3 is made up of 13 amino acids. Trimming took off 0 bases at V and 12 bases at J, with 13 bases between the two ends. The CDR3, as DNA: TGCGCCAGCAGCTTGGCAGGAGGGAGTGTGCAGTTCTTC. Its protein product is CASSLAGGSVQFF.

The J gene is TRBJ1-4, the V gene TRBV5-6, with no clear D. This CDR3 comprises 17 residues. V gave up 5 bases and J gave up 5 bases, with 22 bases separating them. CDR1 is SGHDT and CDR2 is YYEEEE in the germline V gene. CDR3 amino acids: CASSLQRARLPNEKLFF. The CDR3 DNA is TGTGCCAGCAGTTTACAACGGGCCCGCCTTCCCAATGAAAAACTGTTTTTT. Full variable domain (outside the CDR3, taken from reference TRBV5-6 and TRBJ1-4): DAGVTQSPTHLIKTRGQQVTLRCSPKSGHDTVSWYQQALGQGPQFIFQYYEEEERQRGNFPDRFSGHQFPNYSSELNVNALLLGDSALYLCASSLQRARLPNEKLFFGSGTQLSVL.

The J gene is TRBJ1-1, the V gene TRBV7-6; D is unresolved. Trimming took 5 bases from V and 0 from J, leaving 13 bases between them. The CDR3 runs 15 residues. CDR1 is SGHVS, CDR2 FNYEAQ, per germline. DNA of the CDR3: TGTGCCAGCAGCCCCCAGGCCGGCTTGAACACTGAAGCTTTCTTT. This encodes CASSPQAGLNTEAFF.

The chain combines TRBV3-1 (or the pseudogene TRBV3-2) with TRBJ1-2, with a weak D call TRBD1 (6 bases). The germline V gene has CDR1 LGHDT and CDR2 YNNKEL (reference sequence). The CDR3 length is 15 residues. With 0 bases removed from V and 5 bases from J, the gap between germline ends came to 13 bases. The CDR3: CASSQDNRVWYGYTF. The DNA of the CDR3 is TGTGCCAGCAGCCAAGACAACAGGGTTTGGTATGGCTACACCTTC.

The chain links TRBV11-3 to TRBJ2-3, with D perhaps matching TRBD1 (6 bases). Trimming removed 5 bases at V and 4 bases at J, with 16 bases between. Per the germline V gene, CDR1 is SGHNT and CDR2 is YENEEA. The CDR3 loop spans 15 amino acids. CDR3 in amino acids: CASSLLGGSADTQYF. In DNA form, the CDR3 reads TGTGCCAGCAGCCTATTAGGGGGTTCCGCAGATACGCAGTATTTT. The full variable domain, in which reference TRBV11-3 and TRBJ2-3 provide the parts outside the CDR3, is EAGVVQSPRYKIIEKKQPVAFWCNPISGHNTLYWYLQNLGQGPELLIRYENEEAVDDSQLPKDRFSAERLKGVDSTLKIQPAELGDSAVYLCASSLLGGSADTQYFGPGTRLTVL.

The rearrangement uses TRBV18 and TRBJ2-1; a possible D gene is TRBD1 (7 bases). Trimming pared 8 bases from V and 9 bases from J, leaving 17 bases between. This CDR3 contains 13 residues. CDR1 KGHSH and CDR2 LQKENI come from the germline V gene. In DNA form, the CDR3 reads TGTGCCAGCACCACCGGGCAGGGGGGTGAGCAGTTCTTC. Translating it yields CASTTGQGGEQFF. Drawing the rest from reference TRBV18 and TRBJ2-1, the complete variable domain is NAGVMQNPRHLVRRRGQEARLRCSPMKGHSHVYWYRQLPEEGLKFMVYLQKENIIDESGMPKERFSAEFPKEGPSILRIQQVVRGDSAAYFCASTTGQGGEQFFGPGTRLTVL.

The rearrangement links TRBV7-2 to TRBJ1-1; D unclear. CDR1 and CDR2 (germline): SGHTA, FQGNSA. CDR3 length: 13 residues. V was trimmed by 3 bases and J by 1 base, leaving 6 bases between them. The CDR3 region has the DNA TGTGCCAGCAGCTTGCAGACGAACACTGAAGCTTTCTTT. It specifies CASSLQTNTEAFF.

This clone was found once. The J gene is TRBJ2-1, the V gene TRBV4-1; D is ambiguous. CDR3 length: 14 amino acids. The V end lost 3 bases, the J end lost 11 bases, and 17 bases lay between the germline ends. Germline loops: CDR1 MGHRA, CDR2 YSYEKL. In DNA form, the CDR3 reads TGCGCCAGCAGCCACGCCTCCGGTGACGGACAGCAGTTCTTC. Residues: CASSHASGDGQQFF.

This clone appeared a few times. The chain has TRBV7-9 and TRBJ2-3; D is possibly TRBD2 (5 bases). Germline loops: CDR1 SEHNR, CDR2 FQNEAQ (reference sequence). There are 16 residues in the CDR3. V dropped 6 bases and J dropped 6 bases, with 22 bases sitting between them. The DNA for the CDR3 is TGTGCCAGCAGTCCCCCATTGCGGGTTGGAGTGGATACGCAGTATTTT. Amino acid sequence: CASSPPLRVGVDTQYF.

The V gene is TRBV5-1, the J gene TRBJ1-5; 9 nucleotides agree with TRBD1. Germline V gene data show CDR1 as SGHRS and CDR2 as YFSETQ. The V gene end was trimmed by 3 bases and the J gene end by 5 bases; junction bases not matched to a gene: 6. The CDR3 consists of 15 residues. The CDR3, as DNA: TGCGCCAGCAGCTGGGGACAGGGAGGGGATCAGCCCCAGCATTTT. This codes for CASSWGQGGDQPQHF.

CDR3 nucleotide sequence: TGTGCCAGCAGAACCCGAGGACACTCCAACACTGAAGCTTTCTTT. This encodes CASRTRGHSNTEAFF. This sequence joins TRBV13 and TRBJ1-1; a weak D match, TRBD1 (5 bases). Germline CDR1 is PRHDT and CDR2 is FYEKMQ (reference sequence). The CDR3 totals 15 residues. The ends were cut back, 6 bases at V and 2 bases at J, with 16 bases in the middle.

The chain employs TRBV5-1 and TRBJ1-1; weak D call: TRBD1 (6 bases). The CDR3 sequence is 15 residues long. Deletions cut 0 bases from V and 7 bases from J, with 16 bases between. Germline lookup yields CDR1 SGHRS and CDR2 YFSETQ. This chain's CDR3 is CASSLGYTGFGEAFF. CDR3 DNA: TGCGCCAGCAGCTTGGGGTACACAGGGTTTGGTGAAGCTTTCTTT.

CDR3 sequence (DNA): TGTGCCAGTAGTATCCAGTCTGGCTACACCTTC. Protein sequence: CASSIQSGYTF. The V and J genes are TRBV19 and TRBJ1-2; D is uncertain. Germline lookup yields CDR1 LNHDA and CDR2 SQIVND (reference sequence). The CDR3 runs to 11 residues. Trimming pared 3 bases from V and 7 bases from J, leaving 6 bases between.

The genes are TRBV18 and TRBJ2-4; no firm D call. Germline CDR1 is KGHSH and CDR2 is LQKENI. Between the trimmed V and J ends, which lost 2 bases and 0 bases, there was a span of 11 bases. This CDR3 contains 16 residues. The CDR3, as DNA: TGTGCCAGCTCACCATCAAGATCCGAAGCCAAAAACATTCAGTACTTC. It encodes CASSPSRSEAKNIQYF.

The CDR3, as DNA: TGTGCCAGCAGTTACGGTACGGGGGGCTACACCTTC. It encodes CASSYGTGGYTF. This chain joins TRBV6-5 and TRBJ1-2; D gene unclear. The CDR3 is made up of 12 amino acids. Germline values: CDR1 MNHEY, CDR2 SVGAGI. Trimming pared 2 bases from V and 8 bases from J, leaving 9 bases between.

The chain employs TRBV5-6 and TRBJ2-7; D is undetermined. Germline-derived CDR1 and CDR2 are SGHDT and YYEEEE. Deletions cut 6 bases from V and 3 bases from J, with 16 bases between. The CDR3 length is 14 residues. The CDR3 nucleotides read TGTGCCAGCACCCCCGGACCCGGAAGCTACGAGCAGTACTTC. Translating it yields CASTPGPGSYEQYF.

J is TRBJ1-1 and V is TRBV10-3; D is ambiguous. The CDR3 is made up of 13 amino acids. The V and J ends lost 4 bases and 2 bases respectively, with 8 bases between them. Per germline, CDR1 ENHRY and CDR2 SYGVKD. The CDR3 reads CAISGPGNTEAFF. Here the CDR3 DNA reads TGTGCCATCAGTGGCCCGGGTAACACTGAAGCTTTCTTT.

The chain has TRBV3-1 (or the pseudogene TRBV3-2) and TRBJ2-1; 7 nucleotides align to TRBD1. V shed 5 bases, J shed 2 bases, and the junction held 9 bases outside the gene matches. The CDR3 runs to 16 residues. Germline lookup yields CDR1 LGHDT and CDR2 YNNKEL (reference sequence). The CDR3, as DNA: TGTGCCAGCAGCTCTATCGACAGGGCCGCCTACAATGAGCAGTTCTTC. Amino acids: CASSSIDRAAYNEQFF.

This chain connects TRBV7-9 to TRBJ2-5; D ambiguous. Trimming shortened V by 1 base and J by 3 bases, and 9 bases separated the two germline ends. Germline-derived CDR1 and CDR2 are SEHNR and FQNEAQ (reference sequence). This CDR3 has 14 residues. This CDR3 is CASSLGGIEETQYF. In DNA, the CDR3 is TGTGCCAGCAGCTTAGGTGGCATTGAAGAGACCCAGTACTTC.

This chain connects TRBV11-2 to TRBJ1-2; weak D call: TRBD1 (5 bases). Trimming cost V 5 bases and J 4 bases, with 17 bases left between them. CDR3 length: 15 amino acids. The V gene's germline CDR1 is SGHAT and CDR2 FQNNGV. The CDR3 DNA sequence: TGTGCCAGCAGCGGCCGGAGGGGTGCCTCCTATGGCTACACCTTC. It translates to CASSGRRGASYGYTF.

CDR3 in DNA: TGTGCCAGCAGCTCCAGGACAGGGACTAACACTGAAGCTTTCTTT. Its protein product is CASSSRTGTNTEAFF. The V and J genes are TRBV11-3 and TRBJ1-1, with 8 bases fitting TRBD1. Germline lookup yields CDR1 SGHNT and CDR2 YENEEA. CDR3 size: 15 residues. Unmatched junction bases numbered 6, after V lost 4 bases and J lost 2 bases.